This T cell receptor (beta chain) stems from a study of T-cell reconstitution after alpha-beta-depleted transplantation in children. Study-wide results and caveats: Several patients had high TCRbeta diversity at day 60; it came from surviving recipient T cells and thymic progenitors. T-cell numbers and diversity one year post-transplant derived largely from freshly generated T cells. About two months after transplant, alpha-beta T cells reportedly came from several hundred expanded graft clones.

TCRbeta library construction was performed incorporating unique molecular identifiers. A single record per CDR3 protein comes from TCRdb applying MiXCR to the PCR reads. The sample yields approximately 800,000 distinct CDR3 sequences, about 16% seen once. This clonotype turned up a few times. Antigen: not known. Unmatched junction bases numbered 8, after V lost 0 bases and J lost 6 bases. The germline V gene has CDR1 LNHNV and CDR2 YYDKDF (reference sequence). The CDR3 consists of 16 residues. This clonotype was obtained from a male patient between 5 and 17 years old who had a stem cell transplant for acute lymphoblastic leukemia, so the T cells may come from the graft donor. The source was PBMCs, mostly from graft donor cells, collected 360 days after TCRalphabeta/CD19-depleted stem cell transplant. The chain joins TRBV15 to TRBJ2-5; TRBD2 agrees at 9 bases. CDR3 sequence (DNA): TGTGCCACCAGCAGAGAAGGGGGTAGCGGGAGCAAGACCCAGTACTTC. It is translated as CATSREGGSGSKTQYF.